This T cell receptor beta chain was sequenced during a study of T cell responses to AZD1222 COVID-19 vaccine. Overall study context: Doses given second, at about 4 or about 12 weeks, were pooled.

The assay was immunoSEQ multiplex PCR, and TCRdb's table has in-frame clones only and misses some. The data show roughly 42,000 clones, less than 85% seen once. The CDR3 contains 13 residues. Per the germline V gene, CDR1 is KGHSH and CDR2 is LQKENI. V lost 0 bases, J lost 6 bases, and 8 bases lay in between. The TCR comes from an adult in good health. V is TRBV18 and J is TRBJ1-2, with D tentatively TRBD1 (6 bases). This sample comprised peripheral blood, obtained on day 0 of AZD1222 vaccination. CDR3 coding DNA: TGTGCCAGCTCACCACCGTCAGGGGATGGCTACACCTTC. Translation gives CASSPPSGDGYTF.